This T cell receptor (beta chain) derives from a study of technical replicates of blood from several donors. This clone was observed once. The data were produced by immunoSEQ multiplex PCR, yet TCRdb's version contains in-frame clones alone and is incomplete. The table records more than 70,000 clones, 95% to 97% of them present only once. Looked up from germline, CDR1 is SGHRS and CDR2 is YFSETQ. Trimming cost V 1 base and J 2 bases; bases outside gene matches: 3. The length of the CDR3 is 15 residues. The sequence derives from a human donor in good health. Sequencing input: T cells isolated from PBMCs. This rearrangement joins TRBV5-1 to TRBJ2-3; 8 positions agree with TRBD2. The CDR3 region has the DNA TGCGCCAGCAGCTTGATACTAGCGGACACAGATACGCAGTATTTT. It specifies CASSLILADTDTQYF.